The rows below give T cell receptor beta chains drawn from one sample of a study of blood T cell repertoires in COVID-19. Produced via immunoSEQ multiplex PCR; TCRdb's table is partial and in-frame only. This sample yields about 310,000 clones, of which 87% are seen a single time; less than 9.5% belongs to the top ten. Sequenced sample: peripheral blood. These receptors originate from a woman between 45 and 65 years old who had recovered from COVID-19. Both conserved end residues are part of each CDR3. Each record gives: clone size, V gene, D gene, J gene, CDR3 DNA, CDR3 protein. The D gene is left open where the match is weak. Only part of the rows carry a size: once, few, many, or a class if the clone is expanded.

NA	TRBV4-3	TRBD2	TRBJ2-4	TGCGCCAGCAGCCAAGATGCGCCGGGGGGGCCAGTCATTCAGTACTTC	CASSQDAPGGPVIQYF
NA	TRBV6-5	NA	TRBJ1-3	TGTGCCAGCAGGCCGGGTCTATTCTCTGGAAACACCATATATTTT	CASRPGLFSGNTIYF
NA	TRBV5-6	NA	TRBJ1-2	TGTGCCAGCAGTAAAGACCCCGGGACATGGATCTACACCTTC	CASSKDPGTWIYTF
once	TRBV4-3	NA	TRBJ2-2	TGCGCCAGCAGCCAAGTGACAAAGAACACCGGGGAGCTGTTTTTT	CASSQVTKNTGELFF
NA	TRBV28	NA	TRBJ1-5	TGTGCCAGCAGGTTAAAAACTAGGGCTCAGCCCCAGCATTTT	CASRLKTRAQPQHF
few	TRBV4-3	NA	TRBJ1-5	TGCGCCAGCAGCCAAGAATTTTCGGGAATGCAGCCCCAGCATTTT	CASSQEFSGMQPQHF
NA	TRBV28	NA	TRBJ2-7	TGTGCCAGCAGTTTAACGAGGGCAGAGCAGTACTTC	CASSLTRAEQYF
NA	TRBV10-3	TRBD2	TRBJ2-2	TGTGCCTTCAAAGCGGGAGGGGACACCGGGGAGCTGTTTTTT	CAFKAGGDTGELFF
NA	TRBV18	TRBD2	TRBJ2-7	TGTGCCAGCTCACCCGGTAGCGGGGGGGCCGACGAGCAGTACTTC	CASSPGSGGADEQYF
NA	TRBV28	TRBD1	TRBJ1-6	TGTGCCAGCAGTTTTCCGACAGGGGAGTCGAATTCACCCCTCCACTTT	CASSFPTGESNSPLHF
NA	TRBV6-6	TRBD2	TRBJ2-5	TGTGCCAGCAGATTACTAGCGGGGGGGTCGGTGACCCAGTACTTC	CASRLLAGGSVTQYF
NA	TRBV5-1	TRBD2	TRBJ2-3	TGCGCCAGCAGCCTGGGGACTAGCGGGAGATCCGATACGCAGTATTTT	CASSLGTSGRSDTQYF
NA	TRBV28	NA	TRBJ2-7	TGTGCCAGCAGTCAGCAGGGATACGAGCAGTACTTC	CASSQQGYEQYF
NA	TRBV7-2	NA	TRBJ2-1	TGTGCCAGCAGCTTAGATCTGACGCGGAGCTCCTACAATGAGCAGTTCTTC	CASSLDLTRSSYNEQFF
NA	TRBV4-2	TRBD2	TRBJ2-5	TGTGCCAGCAGCCAAGGAGCAGTAGCGGGAGTAGAAGAGACCCAGTACTTC	CASSQGAVAGVEETQYF
NA	TRBV27	TRBD1	TRBJ1-2	TGTGCCAGCAGTTTGGACAGGGTGTCGGGCTACACCTTC	CASSLDRVSGYTF
NA	TRBV19	NA	TRBJ2-7	TGTGCCAGTAGCACCGGGAGCACAGGAAACGAGCAGTACTTC	CASSTGSTGNEQYF
NA	TRBV3-1/TRBV3-2	NA	TRBJ2-1	TGTGCCAGCAGCCCGGACAGTTCTGCCGAAAATGAGCAGTTCTTC	CASSPDSSAENEQFF
NA	TRBV18	TRBD1	TRBJ2-1	TGTGCCAGCTCACCACCCGTCAGGGGGCATAATGAGCAGTTCTTC	CASSPPVRGHNEQFF
once	TRBV20-1	TRBD1	TRBJ1-2	TGCAGGGCCGGACAGGGGGATGGCTACACCTTC	CRAGQGDGYTF
NA	TRBV6-5	NA	TRBJ2-3	TGTGCCAGCAGAGTGGACGGACTTAGCACAGATACGCAGTATTTT	CASRVDGLSTDTQYF
few	TRBV19	NA	TRBJ1-1	TGTGCCAGTAGTATCCCCCCGGACAGCACTGAAGCTTTCTTT	CASSIPPDSTEAFF
NA	TRBV4-2	NA	TRBJ2-2	TGTGCCAGCAGCCAAGAGTCGATAGCGATCACCGGGGAGCTGTTTTTT	CASSQESIAITGELFF
NA	TRBV10-3	TRBD2	TRBJ2-5	TGTGCCCTGGGACTAGCGGGGGGAAGGGCCCAGTACTTC	CALGLAGGRAQYF
NA	TRBV30	NA	TRBJ1-2	TGTGCCTGGAGTGGCAGCGGAGGCTACACCTTC	CAWSGSGGYTF
NA	TRBV11-2	NA	TRBJ2-6	TGTGCCAGCAGCTTTTTAATCGACAGGCCAGGGGTCCTGACTTTC	CASSFLIDRPGVLTF
NA	TRBV5-1	NA	TRBJ1-2	TGCGCCAGCAGCTTGAACAGCAACTATGGCTACACCTTC	CASSLNSNYGYTF
NA	TRBV9	NA	TRBJ1-3	TGTGCCAGCAGCGTAGCAGGGGCCAACTCTGGAAACACCATATATTTT	CASSVAGANSGNTIYF
NA	TRBV6-6	NA	TRBJ2-3	TGTGCCAGCAGCTTCCTAGTCGCAGATACGCAGTATTTT	CASSFLVADTQYF
NA	TRBV5-4	NA	TRBJ1-1	TGTGCCAGCAGCTCTGCTGGGGCCGGCATCCCGCCGAACACTGAAGCTTTCTTT	CASSSAGAGIPPNTEAFF
NA	TRBV28	NA	TRBJ1-4	TGTGCCAGCAGGACCGCCGATGGGGGGGGTTTGACGCTGTTTTTT	CASRTADGGGLTLFF
NA	TRBV5-4	NA	TRBJ1-6	TGTGCCAGCAGTCCGGGGGGGACCAATTCACCCCTCCACTTT	CASSPGGTNSPLHF
NA	TRBV11-3	TRBD1	TRBJ2-1	TGTGCCAGCAGCTCCCCCAGGGGGACAGGGGGCTACAATGAGCAGTTCTTC	CASSSPRGTGGYNEQFF
once	TRBV7-2	NA	TRBJ2-3	TGTGCCAGCAGCTTAGTGGGGGGGCGCATCACAGATACGCAGTATTTT	CASSLVGGRITDTQYF
NA	TRBV14	TRBD1	TRBJ1-6	TGTGCCAGCAGCCAAGTGGACAGGGGCTACTCACCCCTCCACTTT	CASSQVDRGYSPLHF
NA	TRBV19	NA	TRBJ2-7	TGTGCCAGTAGTTCTGGTGGAGACGATTACGAGCAGTACTTC	CASSSGGDDYEQYF
NA	TRBV18	NA	TRBJ1-1	TGTGCCAGCTCACCACCGTTCGACAGAGTTGGCACTGAAGCTTTCTTT	CASSPPFDRVGTEAFF
NA	TRBV7-2	NA	TRBJ1-2	TGTGCCAGCAGCTTAGTAAGGGGTGCCTATGGCTACACCTTC	CASSLVRGAYGYTF
few	TRBV6-2/TRBV6-3	NA	TRBJ2-1	TGTGCCAGCAGTTACCCGAGGAGCGGGCGGAACCGCAATGAGCAGTTCTTC	CASSYPRSGRNRNEQFF
few	TRBV19	TRBD1	TRBJ2-7	TGTGCCAGTAGTATCGGGACAGGGGACTACGAGCAGTACTTC	CASSIGTGDYEQYF
NA	TRBV2	NA	TRBJ2-7	TGTGCCAGCAGCCGCGACTTGTCCTACGAGCAGTACTTC	CASSRDLSYEQYF
NA	TRBV7-2	NA	TRBJ2-7	TGTGCCAGCAGCTTCTCGGCCTACGAGCAGTACTTC	CASSFSAYEQYF
once	TRBV7-9	NA	TRBJ2-1	TGTGCCAGCAGCCAAACAGGTGGCCACTACAATGAGCAGTTCTTC	CASSQTGGHYNEQFF
NA	TRBV24-1	TRBD1	TRBJ2-3	TGTGCCACCAGTGATTCAGCCAGGGGGCTCTCGGCAAGGCAGTATTTT	CATSDSARGLSARQYF
NA	TRBV2	TRBD1	TRBJ1-4	TGTGCCAGCAGTAGACAGGGGCAGAAAGAAAAACTGTTTTTT	CASSRQGQKEKLFF
once	TRBV19	TRBD1	TRBJ1-1	TGTGCCAGCCGAACAGGGGGAAGACTTACTGAAGCTTTCTTT	CASRTGGRLTEAFF
NA	TRBV10-3	NA	TRBJ1-3	TGTGCCATCAGTGAGGGGCCGACCTCGGGAAACACCATATATTTT	CAISEGPTSGNTIYF
NA	TRBV4-1	NA	TRBJ2-3	TGCGCCAGCAGCCTAAAGCAAAGGGGCCTTTACACAGATACGCAGTATTTT	CASSLKQRGLYTDTQYF